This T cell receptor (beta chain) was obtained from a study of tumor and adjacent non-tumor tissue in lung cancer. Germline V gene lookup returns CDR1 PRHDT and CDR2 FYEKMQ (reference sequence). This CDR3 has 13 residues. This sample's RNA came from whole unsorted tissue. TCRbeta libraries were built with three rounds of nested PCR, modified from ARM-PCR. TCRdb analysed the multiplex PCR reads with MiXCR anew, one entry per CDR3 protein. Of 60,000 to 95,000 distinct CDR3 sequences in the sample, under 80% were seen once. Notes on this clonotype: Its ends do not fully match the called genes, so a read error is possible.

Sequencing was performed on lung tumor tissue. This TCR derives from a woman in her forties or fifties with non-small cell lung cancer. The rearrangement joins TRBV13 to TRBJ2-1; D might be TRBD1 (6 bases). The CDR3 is CVSSMDSHNEQFF. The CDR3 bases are TGTGTCAGCAGCATGGACAGTCATAATGAGCAGTTCTTC.